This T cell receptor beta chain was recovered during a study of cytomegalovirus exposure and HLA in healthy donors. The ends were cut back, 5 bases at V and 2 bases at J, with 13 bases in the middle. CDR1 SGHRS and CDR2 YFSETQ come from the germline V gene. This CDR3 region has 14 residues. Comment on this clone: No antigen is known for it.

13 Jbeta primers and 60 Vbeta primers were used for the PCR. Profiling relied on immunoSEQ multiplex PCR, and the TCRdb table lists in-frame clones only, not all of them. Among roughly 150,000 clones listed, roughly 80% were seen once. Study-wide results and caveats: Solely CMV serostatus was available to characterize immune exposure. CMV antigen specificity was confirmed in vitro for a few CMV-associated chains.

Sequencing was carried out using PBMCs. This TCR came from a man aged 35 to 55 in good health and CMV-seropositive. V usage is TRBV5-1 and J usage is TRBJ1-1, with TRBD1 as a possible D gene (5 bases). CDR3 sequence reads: CASRRDWGNTEAFF. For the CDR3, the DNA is TGCGCCAGCAGGCGGGACTGGGGAAACACTGAAGCTTTCTTT.